This T cell receptor beta chain was sequenced in a study of T cells in Graves' hyperthyroidism and ophthalmopathy. This clonotype was counted between two and nine times. From RNA transcripts, TCR beta CDR3 regions were amplified. An initial round of RT-PCR targeting the TCR CDR3 relied on the HTBI primer set. TCRdb reprocessed the multiplex PCR reads with MiXCR, giving one entry per CDR3 protein. Of roughly 500,000 distinct CDR3 sequences listed, roughly a quarter were seen once; the top ten hold around 11%. Subjects with ophthalmopathy showed a Clinical Activity Score no lower than 3, a NOSPECS grade no lower than 4, and a duration shorter than 3 months. Uncontrolled infection, other autoimmune disease, pregnancy or lactation barred patients from enrollment. The germline CDR1 and CDR2 sequences are SGHRS and YFSETQ. The CDR3 has 13 residues. The V end lost 0 bases, the J end lost 8 bases, and 9 bases lay between the germline ends.

This clonotype was sampled from a woman younger than 45 with Graves' ophthalmopathy. This sequence joins TRBV5-1 and TRBJ1-3; unclear D gene. Sequenced input: blood. The chain's CDR3 is CASSLAPEDTIYF. CDR3 coding DNA: TGCGCCAGCAGCTTGGCCCCCGAGGACACCATATATTTT.